This T cell receptor (beta chain) came from a study of technical replicates of blood from several donors. Measured with immunoSEQ multiplex PCR; TCRdb has only the in-frame clones, and not every one. The data hold around 16,000 clones, with roughly four fifths observed a single time. The CDR3 loop spans 14 amino acids. Germline V lookup: CDR1 SGDLS, CDR2 YYNGEE. The V segment lost 3 bases and the J segment 6 bases; nucleotides outside the gene matches: 7. This sequence joins TRBV9 and TRBJ2-7, with TRBD1 matching over 9 bases. The receptor was isolated from a human donor in good health. Some clones in this sample may be carry-over from other donors' samples. The sample comprised PBMCs. CDR3 DNA: TGTGCCAGCAGCGAGAGGGGACAGGGCGGCGAGCAGTACTTC. Encoded protein: CASSERGQGGEQYF.